One and the same sample provided the 10 T cell receptor beta chains below, sequenced in a study of tumor-infiltrating lymphocytes in localized non-small cell lung cancer. The repertoire was sequenced with immunoSEQ multiplex PCR; TCRdb's copy has only in-frame clones and lacks some. The sample has fewer than 20,000 clones; around 75% are singletons. Sequencing was performed on lung tumor tissue. The source is a human donor with non-small cell lung cancer.

V gene TRBV28 combines with J gene TRBJ2-7; 7 bases are a match to TRBD1. This CDR3 is 14 amino acids long. The germline CDR1 and CDR2 sequences are MDHEN and SYDVKM. The junction had 5 bases not matched to a gene; V was cut back by 6 bases and J by 0 bases. CDR3 in amino acids: CASRPQGFSYEQYF. The CDR3 DNA is TGTGCCAGCAGACCACAGGGGTTCTCCTACGAGCAGTACTTC. Filled out from reference TRBV28 and TRBJ2-7, the complete variable domain reads DVKVTQSSRYLVKRTGEKVFLECVQDMDHENMFWYRQDPGLGLRLIYFSYDVKMKEKGDIPEGYSVSREKKERFSLILESASTNQTSMYLCASRPQGFSYEQYFGPGTRLTVT.

The chain joins TRBV5-1 to TRBJ2-7, with 10 bases identical to TRBD1. The CDR3 length is 15 residues. With V trimmed by 1 base and J by 3 bases, 4 bases remained unmatched. Germline loops: CDR1 SGHRS, CDR2 YFSETQ. CDR3: CASSLWGQGIYEQYF. In nucleotides, the CDR3 is TGCGCCAGCAGCTTGTGGGGACAGGGGATCTACGAGCAGTACTTC.

This clone was seen only once. The chain joins TRBV27 to TRBJ2-1, with no clear D. V lost 5 bases and J lost 8, with 16 bases in between. In germline, CDR1 is MNHEY, CDR2 SMNVEV (reference sequence). The CDR3 has 14 amino acids. The CDR3 here is CASSVRASNHEQFF. CDR3 coding DNA: TGTGCCAGCAGTGTCCGGGCCTCCAACCATGAGCAGTTCTTC.

The V and J genes are TRBV18 and TRBJ2-2, with 8 bases that match TRBD1. This CDR3 has 15 amino acids. Germline lookup yields CDR1 KGHSH and CDR2 LQKENI. The junction had 4 bases not matched to a gene; V was cut back by 4 bases and J by 3 bases. The CDR3 DNA reads TGTGCCAGCTCACGCGACAGGGGCGACACCGGGGAGCTGTTTTTT. Protein sequence: CASSRDRGDTGELFF.

V is TRBV7-2 and J is TRBJ1-1; D call uncertain. The germline V and J ends were trimmed by 1 base and 2 bases, with 5 bases remaining between them. The CDR3 totals 13 residues. The germline V gene has CDR1 SGHTA and CDR2 FQGNSA. CDR3 nucleotide sequence: TGTGCCAGCAGCTTAGAGTCAAACACTGAAGCTTTCTTT. Its translation is CASSLESNTEAFF.

V usage is TRBV9 and J usage is TRBJ2-7; 7 nucleotides align to TRBD2. CDR1 SGDLS and CDR2 YYNGEE come from the germline V gene. The CDR3 length is 15 residues. Unmatched junction bases numbered 10, after V lost 1 base and J lost 6 bases. In DNA form, the CDR3 reads TGTGCCAGCAGCGTATCGGGTGACCCGGGGGGCGAGCAGTACTTC. This encodes CASSVSGDPGGEQYF.

The chain carries TRBV13 and TRBJ1-6; no clear D gene. Germline loops: CDR1 PRHDT, CDR2 FYEKMQ (reference sequence). The CDR3 runs 15 residues. Between the trimmed V and J ends, which lost 7 bases and 3 bases, there was a span of 13 bases. The CDR3 nucleotides are TGTGCCAGCACCCGTTTGAACAGCTATAATTCACCCCTCCACTTT. Residues: CASTRLNSYNSPLHF.

The chain couples TRBV6-1 to TRBJ1-4; the D gene is possibly TRBD1 (6 bases). Trimming left V 1 base short and J 8 bases short, with 11 bases between. This CDR3 comprises 14 residues. Germline values: CDR1 MNHNS, CDR2 SASEGT. The CDR3 spells CASSEGGGGEKLFF. CDR3 in DNA: TGTGCCAGCAGTGAAGGGGGCGGGGGCGAAAAACTGTTTTTT.

The chain couples TRBV4-1 to TRBJ1-1; D gene uncertain. Trimming removed 3 bases from V and 6 bases from J, with 14 bases in between. The CDR3 has 14 residues. Germline V gives CDR1 MGHRA, CDR2 YSYEKL. The CDR3 nucleotides read TGCGCCAGCAGCCATGCAGAAAAGAGGGCTGAAGCTTTCTTT. It codes for CASSHAEKRAEAFF.

This clone was observed a single time. The rearrangement joins TRBV2 to TRBJ1-1; TRBD1 agrees at 7 bases. The CDR3 loop spans 14 amino acids. CDR1 is SNHLY, CDR2 FYNNEI, per germline. The junction had 5 bases not matched to a gene; V was cut back by 6 bases and J by 1 base. CDR3 DNA: TGTGCCAGCAGGGGGGACAGCCAGAACACTGAAGCTTTCTTT. It translates to CASRGDSQNTEAFF.